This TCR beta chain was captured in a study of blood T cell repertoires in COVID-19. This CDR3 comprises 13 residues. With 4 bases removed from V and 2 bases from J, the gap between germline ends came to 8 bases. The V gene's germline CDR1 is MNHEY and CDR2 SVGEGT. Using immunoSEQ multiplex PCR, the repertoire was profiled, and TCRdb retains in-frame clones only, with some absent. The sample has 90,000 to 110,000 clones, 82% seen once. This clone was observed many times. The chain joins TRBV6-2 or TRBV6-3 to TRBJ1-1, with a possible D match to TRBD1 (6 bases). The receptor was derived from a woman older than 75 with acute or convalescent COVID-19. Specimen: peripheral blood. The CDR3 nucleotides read TGTGCCAGCAGTTTACAGGGAAACACTGAAGCTTTCTTT. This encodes CASSLQGNTEAFF.